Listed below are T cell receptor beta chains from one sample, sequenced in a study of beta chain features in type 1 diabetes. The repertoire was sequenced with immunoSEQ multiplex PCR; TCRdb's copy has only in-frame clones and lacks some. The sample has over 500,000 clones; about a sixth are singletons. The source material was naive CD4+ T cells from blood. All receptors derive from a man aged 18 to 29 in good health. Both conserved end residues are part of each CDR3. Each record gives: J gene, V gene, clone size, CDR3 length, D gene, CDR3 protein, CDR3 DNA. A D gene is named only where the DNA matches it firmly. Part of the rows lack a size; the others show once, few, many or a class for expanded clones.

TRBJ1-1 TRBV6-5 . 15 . CATKWYEAPNTEAFF TGTGCCACTAAGTGGTATGAGGCTCCGAACACTGAAGCTTTCTTT
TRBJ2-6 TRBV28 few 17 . CASSNRGLRDGANVLTF TGTGCCAGCAGTAACCGGGGCCTTAGGGATGGGGCCAACGTCCTGACTTTC
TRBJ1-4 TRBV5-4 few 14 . CASSFDSYQGKLFF TGTGCCAGCAGCTTCGACTCCTACCAGGGAAAACTGTTTTTT
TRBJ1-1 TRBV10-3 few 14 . CAISEVLGDTEAFF TGTGCCATCAGTGAGGTTTTAGGGGACACTGAAGCTTTCTTT
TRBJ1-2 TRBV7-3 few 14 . CASSSGSGNYGYTF TGTGCCAGCAGCTCCGGTTCAGGCAACTATGGCTACACCTTC
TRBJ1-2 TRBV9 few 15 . CASSVDLQGGYGYTF TGTGCCAGCAGCGTAGACCTACAGGGTGGCTATGGCTACACCTTC
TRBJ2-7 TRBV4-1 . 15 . CASSQDRAVSYEQYF TGCGCCAGCAGCCAAGATCGGGCAGTATCCTACGAGCAGTACTTC
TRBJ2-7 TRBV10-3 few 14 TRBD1 CAISEDRETYEQYF TGTGCCATCAGTGAGGACAGGGAGACCTACGAGCAGTACTTC
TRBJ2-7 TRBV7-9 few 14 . CASSSVAGDHEQYF TGTGCCAGCAGCTCCGTGGCCGGGGATCACGAGCAGTACTTC
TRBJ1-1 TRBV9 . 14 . CASSGGQPNTEAFF TGTGCCAGCAGCGGGGGACAACCGAACACTGAAGCTTTCTTT
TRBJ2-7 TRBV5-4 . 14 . CASSTGTGSYEQYF TGTGCCAGCAGCACCGGGACGGGCTCCTACGAGCAGTACTTC
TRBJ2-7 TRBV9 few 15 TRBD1 CASSAGQGIRLEQYF TGTGCCAGCAGCGCTGGACAGGGAATAAGGCTCGAGCAGTACTTC
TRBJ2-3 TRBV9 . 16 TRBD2 CASSVGAGGRTDTQYF TGTGCCAGCAGCGTAGGCGCGGGGGGTCGCACAGATACGCAGTATTTT
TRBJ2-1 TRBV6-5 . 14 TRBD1 CASSYPDRVGEQFF TGTGCCAGCAGTTACCCAGACAGGGTTGGTGAGCAGTTCTTC
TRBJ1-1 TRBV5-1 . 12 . CASKVANTEAFF TGCGCCAGCAAGGTGGCGAACACTGAAGCTTTCTTT
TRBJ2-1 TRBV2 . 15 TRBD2 CASSGGTSGSNEQFF TGTGCCAGCAGCGGGGGGACTAGCGGGAGCAATGAGCAGTTCTTC